This entry is about one TCR beta chain. Its antigen is undetermined. The entry originates in a study of cytomegalovirus exposure and HLA in healthy donors. Overall study results and limits: Based on reports, TCR beta sequences accurately predicted HLA-A and HLA-B alleles for most subjects. Common viral pathogens were later found to be apparently linked to several of the most significant clusters. Fewer N-insertions (relative to the approximately 700-donor mean) were reportedly seen in an Asian-associated ancestry cluster in a later analysis.

PCR involved 60 Vbeta and 13 Jbeta primers. Produced via immunoSEQ multiplex PCR; TCRdb's table is partial and in-frame only. The sample table sets out 75,000 to 85,000 clones. V lost 1 base to trimming and J lost 1 base; unmatched junction nucleotides: 3. Per germline, CDR1 SGHDT and CDR2 YYEEEE. CDR3 length: 16 amino acids. Material: PBMCs. The TCR comes from a man aged 45-65 years in good health and CMV-seronegative. The chain recombines TRBV5-6 with TRBJ2-3, with TRBD2 matching over 10 bases. In DNA, the CDR3 is TGTGCCAGCAGCTTGCGTACTAGCGGGGGCACAGATACGCAGTATTTT. It encodes CASSLRTSGGTDTQYF. Combining the CDR3 with reference TRBV5-6 and TRBJ2-3 gives the whole variable domain DAGVTQSPTHLIKTRGQQVTLRCSPKSGHDTVSWYQQALGQGPQFIFQYYEEEERQRGNFPDRFSGHQFPNYSSELNVNALLLGDSALYLCASSLRTSGGTDTQYFGPGTRLTVL.